This T cell receptor (beta chain) came from a study of regulatory T cells in long-lasting Graves disease. Deletions cut 4 bases from V and 6 bases from J, with 14 bases between. This CDR3 is built from 14 residues. Germline V CDR1 and CDR2: MNHEY, SMNVEV (reference sequence). TCR beta libraries were built with iRepertoire HTBI primers and Arm-PCR of CDR3 regions. TCRdb ran MiXCR on the multiplex PCR reads and lists one entry per CDR3 protein. There are under 300,000 distinct CDR3 sequences in the sample; 20% to 25% occur only once, and about 15% lies in the top ten. The time point was: newly diagnosed GD, antithyroid drugs for less than 3 months. Researchers made the TCR library from RNA that was extracted from PBMCs. General study results and limits: TCR diversity in persistent Graves' patients was below that of newly diagnosed ones.

This clonotype was counted at least ten times. The antigen is unknown. The rearrangement joins TRBV27 to TRBJ2-3; maybe TRBD1 (7 bases). The clonotype was recovered from a female donor with Graves disease. This specimen consisted of peripheral blood mononuclear cells (PBMCs), obtained at new diagnosis, from a patient treated with antithyroid drugs. The DNA of the CDR3 is TGTGCCAGCAGTTCCCGATCAGGGGGGGATACGCAGTATTTT. It encodes CASSSRSGGDTQYF.